One T cell receptor (beta chain) is described in this entry. Construction of the TCRbeta library involved unique molecular identifiers. TCRdb processed the PCR reads anew with MiXCR; each CDR3 protein has one entry. Altogether almost 500,000 distinct CDR3 sequences are present, around 13% being singletons, with the ten largest covering under 7%. The CDR3 is made up of 15 amino acids. The trim removed 6 bases at V and 1 base at J, leaving 9 bases unmatched. The data stem from a study of T-cell reconstitution after alpha-beta-depleted transplantation in children. The TCR sequence derives from a human donor who donated a stem cell graft to a child with combined immunodeficiency. The chain combines TRBV12-3 or TRBV12-4 with TRBJ2-7; 7 bases align to TRBD1. Source: PBMCs from the stem cell graft donor, taken from the stem cell graft. The CDR3 DNA reads TGTGCCAGCAGGGGCCGGGACAGTCTTTCCTACGAGCAGTACTTC. Encoded protein: CASRGRDSLSYEQYF.